This entry concerns a single TCR beta chain. The sample holds many counts of this clonotype. The target of this receptor is not known. The sample holds no much larger clone one base away, and base qualities are not on file. Graves' hyperthyroidism was defined as stable when no progression to ophthalmopathy occurred over 18 months of follow-up. Hyperthyroidism patients were newly diagnosed, with disease duration under 2 months, and aged 18 to 65 years. The study excluded patients with uncontrolled infections, other autoimmune diseases, pregnancy or lactation. Diagnoses relied on clinical symptoms, serum thyroxine and TRAb, thyroid ultrasound and orbital computed tomography. PBMCs were separated from 7.5 to 10 ml of fresh peripheral blood using Ficoll-Paque density gradient centrifugation. Trizol reagent was used to extract total RNA, and RNA quality was then checked on an Agilent 2100 Bioanalyzer. This specimen belongs to a study of T cells in Graves' hyperthyroidism and ophthalmopathy (dated by TCRdb to between 2017 and 2020). For context, the study as a whole: Peripheral blood samples were taken at the time of initial diagnosis, prior to any treatment. TCR Vbeta CDR3 sequencing of 140 or so peripheral blood samples (approximately 44 ophthalmopathy, approximately 80 hyperthyroidism and around 17 progressor patients) is reported in the paper. A discovery cohort of approximately 97 patients, 43 with Graves' ophthalmopathy and approximately 57 with stable Graves' hyperthyroidism, was used to find distinguishing TCR V-J signatures. The roughly 100 discovery patients were divided at random into training and test sets in a 7:3 ratio. The study also compared thyroid tissue and blood T-cell repertoires from roughly six Graves' hyperthyroidism patients. After sampling, hyperthyroidism patients received methimazole starting at 30 mg daily, and ophthalmopathy patients received high-dose intravenous methylprednisolone. Whether ophthalmopathy could be predicted prospectively was tested in an independent validation cohort made up of roughly 20 hyperthyroidism patients plus 17 patients who later progressed to ophthalmopathy. What the work shows at the level of the full study, not this receptor alone: During validation, the model predicted progression to ophthalmopathy a median of roughly six months ahead of onset, with around 70% sensitivity and 72% to 80% specificity. A model built on a 13 V-J signature distinguished ophthalmopathy from stable hyperthyroidism, reaching around 90% sensitivity and approximately 83% specificity in cross-validation and 80%/75% in testing. Most expanded thyroid clonotypes (frequency above 0.001) were also found in blood, which suggests that blood repertoires may mirror thyroid immune responses. No statistical method was used to fix the sample size in advance, and group allocation was not hidden from the investigators.

CDR1 and CDR2 (ENHRY, SYGVKD) derive from the germline V gene. From its cysteine to its phenylalanine, the CDR3 spans 13 amino acids. Just CDR3 DNA is preserved here, 39 bases in frame from base 1. V and J are truncated by 5 bases and 4 bases respectively, leaving an intervening sequence of 9 bases. TCR beta CDR3 regions were amplified from RNA transcripts. For the first round of RT-PCR on the TCR CDR3, the HTBI primer set was used together with the Qiagen OneStep RT-PCR kit. Libraries were constructed in a second round of multiplex PCR, after which size selection and purification were carried out. Paired-end sequencing of the libraries was performed with 100 bp reads on an Illumina HiSeq2000. Per the source publication's procedure: SOAPnuke was used to process the raw data, removing reads that contained adapters or uncalled bases, had a mean Phred below 15, or lacked an exact match to the constant primer or identifier. High-quality paired reads were merged using COPE v1.2.5, and each unique nucleotide sequence was defined as a clonotype. MiTCR v1.1 was used to align clonotypes to the IMGT TRBV, TRBD and TRBJ reference segments. Analysis was restricted to V-J combinations with a frequency above 0.0001, which covered about 99% of repertoires. The TCS score was defined as the ratio of F50 (clonal expansion) to E x V (chaos), calculated using BLOSUM62-based TCRdist between CDR3 peptides within each V-J. Welch's t-statistics and random forest reduced roughly 540 V-J features to some 14, which were used in a naive Bayes classifier (R e1071). The public reads were run again by TCRdb, first through fastp at Q25 and then through MiXCR, and only productive beta chains were kept. Each record represents a unique CDR3 protein, reported with the most common genes and DNA among its rows. TCRdb, rather than the study authors, made the V and J calls. The sample table shows 470,000 or so distinct CDR3 sequences, and roughly 20% are seen once. The leading ten clones occupy about 25% of the sample.

The V and J genes are TRBV10-3 and TRBJ1-5; the D gene remains uncertain. The sample taken for sequencing was blood. The TCR originated in a man younger than 35 with Graves' hyperthyroidism. The CDR3 region has the sequence CAISTEINQPQHF. The nucleotides are TGTGCCATCAGTACCGAGATTAATCAGCCCCAGCATTTT.